The 10 T cell receptor beta chains in this list originate from one sample, sequenced in a study of shared clonotypes between healthy human individuals. Data came from immunoSEQ multiplex PCR; TCRdb stores just in-frame clones and leaves some out. The sample lists around 1,100,000 clones, 70% to 80% occurring once. What was sequenced was memory CD4+ T cells from PBMCs. Specified subset: CD45RA-negative fraction. The receptors shown here come from a man in his late teens or twenties in good health. Some clones in this sample may be carry-over from other donors' samples.

The chain carries TRBV27 and TRBJ1-3, with D uncertain. Per the germline V gene, CDR1 is MNHEY and CDR2 is SMNVEV (reference sequence). The CDR3 has 15 residues. V gave up 5 bases and J gave up 0 bases, with 11 bases separating them. The CDR3, as DNA: TGTGCCAGCAGTCCAACCCTTTACTCTGGAAACACCATATATTTT. This sequence encodes CASSPTLYSGNTIYF.

The chain carries TRBV4-1 and TRBJ1-1; D unresolved. Germline CDR1 MGHRA, CDR2 YSYEKL. The length of the CDR3 is 17 residues. Trimming took off 0 bases at V and 3 bases at J, with 17 bases between the two ends. CDR3 amino acids: CASSQDHISSRDTEAFF. CDR3 nucleotide sequence: TGCGCCAGCAGCCAAGATCATATTAGTAGCCGGGACACTGAAGCTTTCTTT.

This chain uses TRBV6-1 with TRBJ1-4, with 8 bases aligning to TRBD1. Germline V lookup: CDR1 MNHNS, CDR2 SASEGT. The junction had 8 bases not matched to a gene; V was cut back by 6 bases and J by 8 bases. The CDR3 contains 14 residues. CDR3 residues: CASSRQGNEEKLFF. The CDR3 coding sequence is TGTGCCAGCAGCCGACAGGGGAATGAGGAAAAACTGTTTTTT.

The chain carries TRBV28 and TRBJ1-4; D gene ambiguous. V was clipped by 3 bases and J by 8 bases, with 4 bases between them. The CDR3 is made up of 11 amino acids. Germline-derived CDR1 and CDR2 are MDHEN and SYDVKM. CDR3: CASSFHEKLFF. Written as DNA, the CDR3 is TGTGCCAGCAGTTTTCACGAAAAACTGTTTTTT.

The chain joins TRBV25-1 to TRBJ2-1, with TRBD2 matching 8 bases. V was clipped by 2 bases and J by 7 bases; unmatched bases: 13. Germline CDR1 MGHDK, CDR2 SYGVNS. The CDR3 runs to 17 residues. The DNA of the CDR3 is TGTGCCAGCAGTGAAGGGAAGGGGAGCGGGAGAATGAATGAGCAGTTCTTC. It encodes CASSEGKGSGRMNEQFF.

CDR3 residues: CASSARQGVNEQYF. The CDR3 DNA follows: TGTGCCAGCAGCGCCCGACAGGGCGTAAATGAGCAGTACTTC. The chain recombines TRBV5-6 with TRBJ2-7; 7 nucleotides line up with TRBD1. Germline loops: CDR1 SGHDT, CDR2 YYEEEE. The CDR3 length is 14 residues. V gave up 4 bases and J gave up 7 bases; unmatched junction bases: 11.

The J gene is TRBJ2-2, the V gene TRBV5-4; 11 positions match TRBD2. The ends lost 6 bases at V and 2 bases at J; junction bases unmatched: 6. CDR1 is SGHNT, CDR2 YYREEE, per germline (reference sequence). The CDR3 is made up of 16 amino acids. CDR3 region: CASTLAGGPNTGELFF. The DNA for the CDR3 is TGTGCCAGCACCTTAGCGGGAGGGCCAAACACCGGGGAGCTGTTTTTT. Full variable domain (remainder filled in from reference TRBV5-4 and TRBJ2-2): ETGVTQSPTHLIKTRGQQVTLRCSSQSGHNTVSWYQQALGQGPQFIFQYYREEENGRGNFPPRFSGLQFPNYSSELNVNALELDDSALYLCASTLAGGPNTGELFFGEGSRLTVL.

This sequence joins TRBV13 and TRBJ2-5; D is ambiguous. CDR1 is PRHDT, CDR2 FYEKMQ, per germline (reference sequence). The CDR3 spans 13 residues. The ends were cut back, 4 bases at V and 7 bases at J, with 13 bases in the middle. Written as DNA, the CDR3 is TGTGCCAGCAGCTCCGGGTCTAAGGGGACCCAGTACTTC. It codes for CASSSGSKGTQYF.

As regards this clone: A junction boundary mismatches the germline segment, possibly from a read error. This sequence joins TRBV7-3 and TRBJ2-1; weak D call: TRBD2 (6 bases). The CDR3 spans 14 residues. Germline V gene sequence: CDR1 SGHTA, CDR2 FQGTGA. CDR3 sequence (DNA): TGTGCCAGCAGCTTCGGCGGGGCGTACAGTGAGCAGTTCTTC. Amino acids: CASSFGGAYSEQFF.

This chain connects TRBV6-5 to TRBJ2-7; D call uncertain. The CDR3 has 15 residues. Germline CDR1 reads MNHEY; CDR2 reads SVGAGI. V lost 5 bases and J 1 base, leaving 15 bases between the germline ends. As DNA, the CDR3 is TGTGCCAGCAGTCCATTAGGGAAAGGGTCCTACGAGCAGTACTTC. Amino acids: CASSPLGKGSYEQYF.